This note documents a single T cell receptor beta chain sequence. From germline, CDR1 is MNHEY and CDR2 SMNVEV (reference sequence). V lost 4 bases and J 5 bases, leaving 11 bases between the germline ends. The CDR3 is 13 residues long. Living in about two dozen US areas, the participants were between roughly 18 and 90 years of age. The data are from a study of blood T cell repertoires in COVID-19. Study at large: Acute and convalescent COVID-19 specimens originated in the United States, Italy and Spain.

As processed by the authors: Estimated nucleated cell counts came from reference gene primer amplification. This table comes from immunoSEQ multiplex PCR, and its TCRdb copy is limited to in-frame clones, with some not included. Clonal size and the V and J genes are those of that table, whereas D and trimming came from the DNA. The sample has approximately 280,000 clones; around 85% are singletons. The receptor's source is a woman in her fifties or sixties who had recovered from COVID-19. The chain couples TRBV27 to TRBJ1-2; unclear D gene. Sample: PBMCs or T cells enriched from blood (not recorded which). The CDR3: CASSSMRGYGYTF. CDR3 in DNA: TGTGCCAGCAGTTCAATGAGAGGATATGGCTACACCTTC.